The source of this T cell receptor beta chain is a study of T cells in localized non-small cell lung cancer. The study's findings and limits: One tumor region alone was sequenced, and heterogeneity therefore remains possible. With higher T cell density in blood came longer overall survival. Tumor showed lower T cell clonality than uninvolved adjacent lung, where it was highest. When the top 100 tumor clones were examined, a median around 61 of them also appeared in the adjacent lung, which was paired and uninvolved.

CDR1 and CDR2 from the germline V gene are LNHNV and YYDKDF (reference sequence). The CDR3 extends over 14 amino acids. The V end lost 0 bases, the J end lost 8 bases, and 12 bases lay between the germline ends. The protocol was immunoSEQ multiplex PCR, while the TCRdb copy is restricted to in-frame clones and leaves out a portion. The sample contains about 30,000 clones, 70% to 90% of which appear only once. Note on this clone: Its antigen is unknown.

Sample: peripheral blood, taken before any cancer treatment. The rearrangement uses TRBV15 and TRBJ2-3; D remains unclear. The receptor comes from an older female donor with stage I lung adenocarcinoma. This CDR3 is CATSRDQAAGTQYF. CDR3 bases: TGTGCCACCAGCAGAGATCAAGCCGCTGGTACGCAGTATTTT. The whole variable domain, filled in from reference TRBV15 and TRBJ2-3, reads DAMVIQNPRYQVTQFGKPVTLSCSQTLNHNVMYWYQQKSSQAPKLLFHYYDKDFNNEADTPDNFQSRRPNTSFCFLDIRSPGLGDTAMYLCATSRDQAAGTQYFGPGTRLTVL.